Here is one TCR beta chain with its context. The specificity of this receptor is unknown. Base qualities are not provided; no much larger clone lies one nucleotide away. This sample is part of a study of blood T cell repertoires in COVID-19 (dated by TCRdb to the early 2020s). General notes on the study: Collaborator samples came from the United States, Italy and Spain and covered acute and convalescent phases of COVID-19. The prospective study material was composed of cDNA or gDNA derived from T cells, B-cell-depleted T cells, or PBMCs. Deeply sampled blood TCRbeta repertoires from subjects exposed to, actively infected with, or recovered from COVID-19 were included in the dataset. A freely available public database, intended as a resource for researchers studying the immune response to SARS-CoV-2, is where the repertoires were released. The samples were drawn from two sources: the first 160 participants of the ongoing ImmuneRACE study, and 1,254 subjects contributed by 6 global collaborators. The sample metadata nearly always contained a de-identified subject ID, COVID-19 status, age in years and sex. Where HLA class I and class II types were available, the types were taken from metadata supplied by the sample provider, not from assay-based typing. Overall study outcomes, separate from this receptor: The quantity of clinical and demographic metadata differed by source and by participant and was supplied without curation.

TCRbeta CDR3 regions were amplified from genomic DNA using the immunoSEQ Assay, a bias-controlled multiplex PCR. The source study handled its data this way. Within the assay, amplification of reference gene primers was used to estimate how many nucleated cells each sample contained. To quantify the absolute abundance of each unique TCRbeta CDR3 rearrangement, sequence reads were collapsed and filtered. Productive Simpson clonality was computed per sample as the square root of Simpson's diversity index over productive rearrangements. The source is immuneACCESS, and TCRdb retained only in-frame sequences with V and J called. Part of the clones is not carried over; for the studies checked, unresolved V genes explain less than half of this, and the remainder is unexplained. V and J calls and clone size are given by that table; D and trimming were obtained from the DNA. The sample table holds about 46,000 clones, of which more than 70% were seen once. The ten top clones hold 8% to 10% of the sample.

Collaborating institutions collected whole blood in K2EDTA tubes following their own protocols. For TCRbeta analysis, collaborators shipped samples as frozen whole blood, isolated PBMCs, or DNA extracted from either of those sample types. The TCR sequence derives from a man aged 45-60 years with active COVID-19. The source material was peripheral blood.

The DNA sequence is as follows: TGTGCCTGGAGCTCGTCCCCCTACGAGCAGTACTTC. Its product reads: CAWSSSPYEQYF. The rearrangement joined TRBV30 to TRBJ2-7; the D gene cannot be resolved reliably. V loses 3 bases of germline sequence and J loses 2 bases, and the interval between the two ends is 8 bases. The CDR3 spans 12 residues, from the cysteine through the phenylalanine. Here the CDR3 DNA is all that survives: 36 bases in frame from base 1. The germline V gene (reference sequence) gives CDR1 as GTSNPN and CDR2 as SVGIG. Where the CDR3 stops, the reference TRBV30 and TRBJ2-7 genes take over; the full variable domain is SQTIHQWPATLVQPVGSPLSLECTVEGTSNPNLYWYRQAAGRGLQLLFYSVGIGQISSEVPQNLSASRPQDRQFILSSKKLLLSDSGFYLCAWSSSPYEQYFGPGTRLTVT.